This entry lists 24 T cell receptor beta chains sequenced from one sample in a study of T-cell memory formation after mild COVID-19. TCRdb recomputed calls from the 5' RACE reads with MiXCR, one row per CDR3 protein. The table has fewer than 15,000 distinct CDR3 sequences, around a fifth seen once. Sequencing was performed on PBMCs or a T cell subset sorted from them (not recorded which). Receptors originate from a man aged 18 to 35 who had mild COVID-19 (a few samples of this study predate the infection). Cell type and time point are not known.

The sample holds many counts of this clonotype. The chain carries TRBV20-1 and TRBJ2-7; TRBD1 matches 9 bases. Trimming took 6 bases from V and 3 from J; bases not matched to a gene: 6. Germline assignment: CDR1 DFQATT and CDR2 SNEGSKA (reference sequence). CDR3 length: 13 residues. CDR3 in amino acids: CSARTGEVYEQYV. In DNA, the CDR3 is TGCAGTGCAAGGACAGGGGAGGTCTACGAGCAGTACGTC.

This clonotype was counted ten times or more. This chain uses TRBV10-3 with TRBJ2-5, with D tentatively TRBD2 (5 bases). The V gene lost 5 bases and the J gene lost 5 bases, with 15 bases spanning the gap. Looked up from germline, CDR1 is ENHRY and CDR2 is SYGVKD. CDR3 size: 14 residues. The CDR3 here is CAISHSNREETQYF. CDR3 nucleotides: TGTGCCATCAGTCACTCTAATAGGGAGGAGACCCAGTACTTC.

In this sample, this clonotype turned up many times. The J gene is TRBJ2-5, the V gene TRBV18, with D tentatively TRBD1 (5 bases). The CDR3 runs 13 residues. Deletions cut 3 bases from V and 4 bases from J, with 9 bases between. The germline V gene has CDR1 KGHSH and CDR2 LQKENI. CDR3 amino acids: CASSPQGRETQYF. The DNA for the CDR3 is TGTGCCAGCTCACCCCAGGGTCGAGAGACCCAGTACTTC.

J is TRBJ2-1 and V is TRBV5-1; a possible D gene is TRBD1 (5 bases). Trimming shortened V by 0 bases and J by 8 bases, and 6 bases separated the two germline ends. CDR3 length equals 12 residues. From germline, CDR1 is SGHRS and CDR2 YFSETQ. This CDR3 is CASSLEGYEQFF. The CDR3 DNA reads TGCGCCAGCAGCTTGGAGGGGTATGAGCAGTTCTTC.

This clonotype was counted at least ten times. The rearrangement uses TRBV5-1 and TRBJ2-6, with D possibly matching TRBD2 (5 bases). The germline V gene has CDR1 SGHRS and CDR2 YFSETQ. Trimming shortened V by 2 bases and J by 4 bases, and 13 bases separated the two germline ends. There are 16 residues in the CDR3. Written as DNA, the CDR3 is TGCGCCAGCAGCTTAAGGTTTACTAGGGGGGCCAACGTCCTGACTTTC. It encodes CASSLRFTRGANVLTF.

This clonotype was seen many times. The CDR3 DNA is TGTGCCAGCAGTTTATGGTGGCCCCCAGAGGGGACCTTCACAGATACGCAGTATTTT. Translated, it gives CASSLWWPPEGTFTDTQYF. V is TRBV28 and J is TRBJ2-3; either TRBD1 or TRBD2 may fit D (5 bases each). Trimming took 0 bases from V and 2 from J, leaving 21 bases between them. The CDR3 runs to 19 residues. Germline V gene lookup returns CDR1 MDHEN and CDR2 SYDVKM.

This clonotype was seen ten or more times. V usage is TRBV28 and J usage is TRBJ2-1; 7 bases are a match to TRBD1. CDR3 size: 15 residues. Looked up from germline, CDR1 is MDHEN and CDR2 is SYDVKM. Germline trimming cut 2 bases from V and 7 bases from J; bases unmatched to any gene: 8. The CDR3 DNA is TGTGCCAGCAGTTTAGGGGACAGTGAAAGGAATGAGCAGTTCTTC. Amino acids: CASSLGDSERNEQFF.

This clonotype was detected many times. This chain connects TRBV20-1 to TRBJ2-3; 14 bases line up with TRBD2. The CDR3 is made up of 19 amino acids. After removal of 5 bases from V and 1 base from J, the junction contained 14 bases not matched to a gene. CDR1 and CDR2 from the germline V gene are DFQATT and SNEGSKA (reference sequence). CDR3 DNA sequence: TGCAGTGCTTACCCGACTAGCGGGGGGGCCAATTTCGGCACAGATACGCAGTATTTT. It codes for CSAYPTSGGANFGTDTQYF.

There are many counts of this clonotype. The V call is TRBV7-3, the J call TRBJ2-1, with 11 positions matching TRBD2. The CDR3 is 17 residues long. V dropped 5 bases and J dropped 3; count of bases not matched to a gene: 9. Germline-derived CDR1 and CDR2 are SGHTA and FQGTGA. The CDR3 region is CASSHLSGGGLYNEQFF. DNA of the CDR3: TGTGCCAGCAGCCATCTTAGCGGGGGGGGTCTCTACAATGAGCAGTTCTTC.

This clonotype was seen a few times. The V gene is TRBV6-2 or TRBV6-3, the J gene TRBJ2-5, with D tentatively TRBD1 (6 bases). V lost 10 bases to trimming and J lost 0 bases, with 12 bases between them. The CDR3 covers 13 residues. Per the germline V gene, CDR1 is MNHEY and CDR2 is SVGEGT. CDR3: CAIEGVNQETQYF. DNA for the CDR3: TGTGCCATCGAGGGGGTCAACCAAGAGACCCAGTACTTC.

The V and J genes are TRBV7-9 and TRBJ2-7; 7 bases match TRBD1. The germline V gene encodes CDR1 SEHNR and CDR2 FQNEAQ (reference sequence). V lost 1 base and J lost 5; bases outside the gene matches: 8. The CDR3 extends over 15 amino acids. The CDR3 sequence is CASSLVNRGVDEQYF. The CDR3 bases are TGTGCCAGCAGCTTAGTGAACAGGGGTGTGGACGAGCAGTACTTC.

As regards this clonotype: A much larger clonotype is one base distant, so this may be a read error. The chain joins TRBV5-1 to TRBJ1-2; no clear D gene. The CDR3 has 14 amino acids. Germline V lookup: CDR1 SGHRS, CDR2 YFSETQ. The CDR3 DNA reads as TGCGCCAGCAGCTTGATACAGTCGGGGTATGGCTGCACCTTC. Its protein is CASSLIQSGYGCTF.

On this clonotype itself: This may stem from a read error, because a much larger clone lies one nucleotide away. This chain uses TRBV12-3 or TRBV12-4 with TRBJ2-1; 8 bases are a match to TRBD1. CDR3 length equals 17 residues. The CDR3 DNA sequence: TGTGCCAGCAGTTTTCGGCCCACTGACAGGGGCCACAATGATCAGTTCTTC. Amino acid sequence: CASSFRPTDRGHNDQFF.

This clonotype has at least ten counts. CDR3 in DNA: TGTGCCACCCTGAGGATTCCGGGACACTTGTACGAGCAGTACGTC. Its translation is CATLRIPGHLYEQYV. The chain joins TRBV2 to TRBJ2-7; a weak D match, TRBD1 (6 bases). The CDR3 is 15 amino acids. Germline lookup yields CDR1 SNHLY and CDR2 FYNNEI. The ends were cut back, 10 bases at V and 4 bases at J, with 23 bases in the middle.

The V call is TRBV15, the J call TRBJ1-6; D not certain. The CDR3 consists of 15 residues. CDR1 and CDR2 from the germline V gene are LNHNV and YYDKDF (reference sequence). The ends were cut back, 1 base at V and 7 bases at J, with 11 bases in the middle. The chain's CDR3 is CATSRVGPGNSPLHF. The CDR3 coding sequence is TGTGCCACCAGCAGAGTAGGCCCCGGGAATTCACCCCTCCACTTT.

This clonotype was found many times. The chain has TRBV18 and TRBJ2-7; D is unclear. V was trimmed by 3 bases and J by 2 bases, leaving 11 bases between them. This CDR3 comprises 14 residues. Germline V lookup: CDR1 KGHSH, CDR2 LQKENI. In DNA, the CDR3 is TGTGCCAGCTCACCGTTAGGGCCGACCTACGAGCAGTACTTC. This translates into CASSPLGPTYEQYF.

This clonotype was observed a handful of times. The chain recombines TRBV6-5 with TRBJ1-5; TRBD1 might be the D (6 bases). The CDR3 loop spans 14 amino acids. V lost 2 bases and J 6 bases, leaving 11 bases between the germline ends. CDR1 MNHEY and CDR2 SVGAGI come from the germline V gene. CDR3 in DNA: TGTGCCAGCAGTTACACAGGGATCGGTCAGCCCCAGCATTTT. Protein sequence: CASSYTGIGQPQHF.

This clonotype was seen a handful of times. The chain has TRBV2 and TRBJ1-6, with D maybe TRBD1 (5 bases). This CDR3 has 16 residues. Trimming cost V 6 bases and J 4 bases, with 16 bases left between them. Germline V gene data show CDR1 as SNHLY and CDR2 as FYNNEI. CDR3 region: CASRGLNRRYNSPLHF. CDR3 coding DNA: TGTGCCAGCAGGGGATTAAACAGGAGATATAATTCACCCCTCCACTTT.

The chain carries TRBV28 and TRBJ2-7; tentatively, D is TRBD1 (6 bases). CDR1 and CDR2 (germline): MDHEN, SYDVKM. V lost 10 bases, J lost 2 bases, and 9 bases lay in between. This CDR3 is 11 amino acids long. CDR3 DNA sequence: TGTGCCACCGGACAGCCCTACGAGCAGTACGTC. Its translation: CATGQPYEQYV.

This clonotype was picked up many times. J is TRBJ2-5 and V is TRBV6-2 or TRBV6-3, with TRBD2 identical over 8 bases. V shed 6 bases and J 2 bases; nucleotides not matched to a gene: 8. The CDR3 spans 15 residues. The germline V gene has CDR1 MNHEY and CDR2 SVGEGT. The CDR3 coding sequence is TGTGCCAGCAGGCTCCGACTAGCGCCTCAAGAGACCCAGTACTTC. Amino acids: CASRLRLAPQETQYF.

Comments on this clonotype: One base away lies a much larger clone, so this may be a sequencing read error. The chain uses TRBV12-3 or TRBV12-4 and TRBJ1-1, with no clear D. The CDR3 contains 14 residues. V was clipped by 8 bases and J by 9 bases, with 22 bases between them. In DNA form, the CDR3 reads TGTGCCAGCTCCGCCGAACCTAAGAGTGGTAAAGCTTTCTTT. Translating it yields CASSAEPKSGKAFF.

This clonotype was detected many times. For the CDR3, the DNA is TGTGCCAGCAGTTACCTCTTGGGTGAGGGGGCGAAGCAGTACTTC. Translation: CASSYLLGEGAKQYF. The rearrangement uses TRBV6-6 and TRBJ2-7; 7 bases map to TRBD1. Germline loops: CDR1 MNHNY, CDR2 SVGAGI (reference sequence). V shed 2 bases, J shed 8 bases, and the junction held 12 bases outside the gene matches. CDR3 size: 15 residues.

This clonotype was picked up many times. V usage is TRBV7-8 and J usage is TRBJ1-6; D is unresolved. The V gene lost 5 bases and the J gene lost 6 bases, with 11 bases spanning the gap. Per the germline V gene, CDR1 is SGHVS and CDR2 is FQNEAQ. The CDR3 contains 14 residues. The CDR3 is CASSPGRFNSPLHF. The CDR3 DNA reads as TGTGCCAGCAGCCCCGGACGTTTTAATTCACCCCTCCACTTT.

This clonotype was recorded many times. The chain uses TRBV5-1 and TRBJ2-5; possible D gene TRBD2, 5 bases. The CDR3 is 12 residues long. The ends were cut back, 0 bases at V and 9 bases at J, with 9 bases in the middle. CDR1 is SGHRS and CDR2 is YFSETQ in the germline V gene. DNA for the CDR3: TGCGCCAGCAGCTTGGTGGCGGAGGCCCAGTACTTC. Translated, it gives CASSLVAEAQYF. The full variable domain, with the rest looked up from reference TRBV5-1 and TRBJ2-5, is KAGVTQTPRYLIKTRGQQVTLSCSPISGHRSVSWYQQTPGQGLQFLFEYFSETQRNKGNFPGRFSGRQFSNSRSEMNVSTLELGDSALYLCASSLVAEAQYFGPGTRLLVL.